Listed here are 9 T cell receptor beta chains from one sample, sequenced in a study of blood T cells in healthy people across ages. A second PCR of roughly 6 to 12 cycles used a sample-barcoded 5' primer and a J-beta primer mix. TCRdb recomputed calls from the 5' RACE reads with MiXCR, one row per CDR3 protein. The data contain about 670,000 distinct CDR3 sequences, under 65% of them singletons. The sequencing sample was made of blood. Receptors were obtained from a woman aged 80 or over in good health.

About this clonotype: A clone one base away is much larger, so this may be a read error. V and J are TRBV29-1 and TRBJ2-5, with 8 bases that match TRBD1. CDR1 and CDR2 (germline): SQVTM, ANQGSEA. The CDR3 length is 15 residues. The CDR3 sequence is CSAEDGDRYQETQYF. The DNA for the CDR3 is TGCAGCGCTGAAGATGGGGACAGGTACCAAGAGACCCAGTACTTC.

The sample holds a few counts of this clonotype. This sequence joins TRBV11-3 and TRBJ2-1; a weak D match, TRBD2 (6 bases). This CDR3 is built from 12 residues. The germline V gene has CDR1 SGHNT and CDR2 YENEEA. V was shortened by 2 bases and J by 10 bases, with 9 bases between the two germline ends. CDR3 sequence reads: CASSLSSDEQFF. Written as DNA, the CDR3 is TGTGCCAGCAGCTTATCTAGCGACGAGCAGTTCTTC.

J is TRBJ2-3 and V is TRBV25-1; 7 nucleotides agree with TRBD1. The CDR3 loop spans 13 amino acids. CDR1 MGHDK and CDR2 SYGVNS come from the germline V gene. V trimming: 11 bases; J trimming: 4 bases; junction bases outside the gene matches: 9. CDR3 residues: CAYRDSYADTQYF. The CDR3 nucleotides are TGTGCCTACCGGGACAGCTACGCAGATACGCAGTATTTT.

This chain joins TRBV6-6 and TRBJ1-4; 9 bases agree with TRBD1. This CDR3 spans 13 amino acids. With 8 bases clipped from V and 7 bases from J, the junction kept 5 bases outside the gene matches. Germline V lookup: CDR1 MNHNY, CDR2 SVGAGI (reference sequence). CDR3 DNA sequence: TGTGCCAGCTTCAGGACAGGGGTTGAAAAACTGTTTTTT. Amino acids: CASFRTGVEKLFF.

On this clonotype itself: A much larger clone lies a single base off, so this may be a read error. The V call is TRBV10-3, the J call TRBJ2-3; D possibly corresponds to TRBD2 (6 bases). The V end lost 6 bases, the J end lost 4 bases, and 26 bases lay between the germline ends. The CDR3 is 18 amino acids. The V gene's germline CDR1 is ENHRY and CDR2 SYGVKD. CDR3 loop: CAIRAYGQGPASADTQYF. The CDR3 coding sequence is TGTGCCATCAGGGCCTACGGCCAGGGACCCGCTAGCGCAGATACGCAGTATTTT.

This chain uses TRBV10-3 with TRBJ2-2, with a weak D call TRBD2 (5 bases). Trimming removed 8 bases at V and 6 bases at J, with 10 bases between. Germline V lookup: CDR1 ENHRY, CDR2 SYGVKD. The CDR3 consists of 12 residues. The CDR3 bases are TGTGCCATCGGGAGCGTCGCCGGGGAGCTGTTTTTT. Translating it yields CAIGSVAGELFF.

The V call is TRBV25-1, the J call TRBJ1-1, with TRBD1 identical over 9 bases. The CDR3 has 15 residues. From germline, CDR1 is MGHDK and CDR2 SYGVNS. V trimming: 10 bases; J trimming: 1 base; junction bases outside the gene matches: 10. CDR3 protein: CATIGAGQGNTEAFF. CDR3 in DNA: TGTGCCACTATTGGTGCGGGACAGGGGAACACTGAAGCTTTCTTT.

The V and J genes are TRBV6-1 and TRBJ2-3; TRBD1 aligns across 9 bases. Germline CDR1 and CDR2: MNHNS and SASEGT. The CDR3 is made up of 17 amino acids. Germline trimming cut 7 bases from V and 3 bases from J; bases unmatched to any gene: 14. The CDR3 loop is CASKYKPPGQGTDTQYF. CDR3 DNA: TGTGCCAGCAAATACAAACCCCCGGGACAGGGAACAGATACGCAGTATTTT.

The genes are TRBV20-1 and TRBJ2-5; 9 nucleotides agree with TRBD2. This CDR3 spans 14 amino acids. J lost 2 bases, V lost 3 bases, and 4 bases had no gene match. Germline values: CDR1 DFQATT, CDR2 SNEGSKA (reference sequence). The CDR3 bases are TGCAGTGCTAGGATGCTAGCGGGACAAGAGACCCAGTACTTC. It yields the protein CSARMLAGQETQYF.